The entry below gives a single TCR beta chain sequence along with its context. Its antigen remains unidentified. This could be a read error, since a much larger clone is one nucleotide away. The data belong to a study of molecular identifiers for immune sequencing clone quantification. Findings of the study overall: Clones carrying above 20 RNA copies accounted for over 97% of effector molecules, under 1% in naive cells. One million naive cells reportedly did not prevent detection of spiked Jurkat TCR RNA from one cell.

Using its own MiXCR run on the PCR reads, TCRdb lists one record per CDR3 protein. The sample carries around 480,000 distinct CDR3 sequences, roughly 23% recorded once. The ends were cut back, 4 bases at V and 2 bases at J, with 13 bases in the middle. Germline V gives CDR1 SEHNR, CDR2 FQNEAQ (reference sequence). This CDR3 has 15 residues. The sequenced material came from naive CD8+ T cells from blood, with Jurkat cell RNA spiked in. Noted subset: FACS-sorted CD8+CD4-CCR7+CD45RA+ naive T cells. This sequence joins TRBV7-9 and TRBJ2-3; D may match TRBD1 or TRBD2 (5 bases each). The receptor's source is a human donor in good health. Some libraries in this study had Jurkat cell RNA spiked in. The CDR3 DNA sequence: TGTGCCAGCAGCTCCGAGGGGACGACCACAGATACGCAGTATTTT. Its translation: CASSSEGTTTDTQYF.